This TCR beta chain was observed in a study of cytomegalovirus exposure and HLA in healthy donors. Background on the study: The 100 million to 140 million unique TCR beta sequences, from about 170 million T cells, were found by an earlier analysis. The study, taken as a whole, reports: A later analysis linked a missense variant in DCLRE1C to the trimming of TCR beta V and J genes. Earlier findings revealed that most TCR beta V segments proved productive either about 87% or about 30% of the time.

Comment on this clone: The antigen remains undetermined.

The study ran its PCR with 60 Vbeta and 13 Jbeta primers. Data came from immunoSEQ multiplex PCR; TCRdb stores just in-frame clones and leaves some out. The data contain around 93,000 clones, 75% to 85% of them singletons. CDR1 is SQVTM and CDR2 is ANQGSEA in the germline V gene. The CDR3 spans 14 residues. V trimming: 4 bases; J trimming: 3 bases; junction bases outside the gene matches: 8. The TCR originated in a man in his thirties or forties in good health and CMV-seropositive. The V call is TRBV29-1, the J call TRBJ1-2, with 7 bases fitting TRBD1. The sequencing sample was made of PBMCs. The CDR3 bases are TGCAGCGTTGTTAACGCAGGGGGGTACTATGGCTACACCTTC. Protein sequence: CSVVNAGGYYGYTF.